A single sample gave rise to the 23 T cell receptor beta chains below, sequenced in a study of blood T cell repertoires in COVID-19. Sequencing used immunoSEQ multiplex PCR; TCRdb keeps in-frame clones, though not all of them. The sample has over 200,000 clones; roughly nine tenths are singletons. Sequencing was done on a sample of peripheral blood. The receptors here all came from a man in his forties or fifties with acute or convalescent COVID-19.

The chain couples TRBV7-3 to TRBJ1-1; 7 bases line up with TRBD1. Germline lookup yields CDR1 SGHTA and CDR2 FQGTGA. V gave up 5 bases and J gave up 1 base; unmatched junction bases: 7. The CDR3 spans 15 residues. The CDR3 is CASSARTGRNTEAFF. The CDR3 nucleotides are TGTGCCAGCAGCGCCAGGACAGGAAGGAACACTGAAGCTTTCTTT.

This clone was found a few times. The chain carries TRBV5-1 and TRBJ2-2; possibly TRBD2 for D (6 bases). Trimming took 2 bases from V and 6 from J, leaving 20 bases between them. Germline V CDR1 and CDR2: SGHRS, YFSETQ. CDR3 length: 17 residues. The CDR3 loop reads CASSFRAGTPGAGELFF. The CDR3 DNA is TGCGCCAGCAGCTTCCGAGCGGGTACACCTGGGGCCGGGGAGCTGTTTTTT.

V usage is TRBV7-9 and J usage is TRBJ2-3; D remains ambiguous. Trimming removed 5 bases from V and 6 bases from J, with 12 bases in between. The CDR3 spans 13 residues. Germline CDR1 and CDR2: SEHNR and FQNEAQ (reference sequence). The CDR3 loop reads CASSRGLGDTQYF. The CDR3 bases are TGTGCCAGCAGCCGTGGCCTAGGCGATACGCAGTATTTT.

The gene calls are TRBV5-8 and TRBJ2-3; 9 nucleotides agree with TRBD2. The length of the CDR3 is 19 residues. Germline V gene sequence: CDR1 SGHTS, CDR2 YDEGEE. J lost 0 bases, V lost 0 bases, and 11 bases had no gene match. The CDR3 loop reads CASSLGPLFLAGSTDTQYF. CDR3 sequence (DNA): TGTGCCAGCAGCTTGGGGCCCCTATTTCTAGCGGGAAGCACAGATACGCAGTATTTT.

For the CDR3, the DNA is TGTGCCAGCAGTTCCTACGAGGGTTATGGCTACACCTTC. This codes for CASSSYEGYGYTF. The V and J genes are TRBV6-5 and TRBJ1-2; D unclear. This CDR3 is built from 13 residues. Per the germline V gene, CDR1 is MNHEY and CDR2 is SVGAGI. V gave up 4 bases and J gave up 5 bases, with 11 bases separating them.

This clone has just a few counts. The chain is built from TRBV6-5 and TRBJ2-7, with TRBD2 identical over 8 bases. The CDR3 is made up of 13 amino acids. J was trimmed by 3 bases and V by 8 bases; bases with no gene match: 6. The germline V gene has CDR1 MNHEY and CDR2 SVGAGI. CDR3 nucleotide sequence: TGTGCCAGCGAGGGGCTAGCGGGCTACGAGCAGTACTTC. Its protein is CASEGLAGYEQYF.

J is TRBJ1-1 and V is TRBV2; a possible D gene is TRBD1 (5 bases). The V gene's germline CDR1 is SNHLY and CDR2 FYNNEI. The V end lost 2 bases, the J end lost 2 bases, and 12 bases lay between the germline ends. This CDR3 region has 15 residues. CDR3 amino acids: CASSEHRLGNTEAFF. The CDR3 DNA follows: TGTGCCAGCAGTGAACACAGGTTAGGAAACACTGAAGCTTTCTTT.

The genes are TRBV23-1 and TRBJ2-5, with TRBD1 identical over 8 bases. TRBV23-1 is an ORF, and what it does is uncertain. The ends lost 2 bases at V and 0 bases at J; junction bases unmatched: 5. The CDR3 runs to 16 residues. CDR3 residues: CASSQKDRDNQETQYF. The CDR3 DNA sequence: TGCGCCAGCAGTCAAAAGGACAGGGATAACCAAGAGACCCAGTACTTC.

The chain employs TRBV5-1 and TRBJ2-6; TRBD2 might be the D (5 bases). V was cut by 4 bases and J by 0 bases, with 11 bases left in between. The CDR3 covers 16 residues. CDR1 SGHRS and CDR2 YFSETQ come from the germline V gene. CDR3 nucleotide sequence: TGCGCCAGCAGCAGGGAGCGGAACTCTGGGGCCAACGTCCTGACTTTC. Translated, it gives CASSRERNSGANVLTF.

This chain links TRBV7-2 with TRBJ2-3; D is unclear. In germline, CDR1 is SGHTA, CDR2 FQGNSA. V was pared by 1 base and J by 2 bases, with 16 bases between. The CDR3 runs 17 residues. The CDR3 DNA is TGTGCCAGCAGCTTAGGTACGGGTCCTGCTTCCACAGATACGCAGTATTTT. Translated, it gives CASSLGTGPASTDTQYF.

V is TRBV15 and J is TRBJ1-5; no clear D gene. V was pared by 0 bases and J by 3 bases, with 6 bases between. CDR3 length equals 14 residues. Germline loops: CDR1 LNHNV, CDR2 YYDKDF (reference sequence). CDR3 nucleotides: TGTGCCACCAGCAGAGAACTTCTCAATCAGCCCCAGCATTTT. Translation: CATSRELLNQPQHF.

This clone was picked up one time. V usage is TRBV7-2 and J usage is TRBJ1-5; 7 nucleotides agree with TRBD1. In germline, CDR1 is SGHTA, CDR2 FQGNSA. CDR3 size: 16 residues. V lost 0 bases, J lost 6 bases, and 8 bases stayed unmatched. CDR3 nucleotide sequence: TGTGCCAGCAGCTTAGCGCAGGGGGTTGTAGGTCAGCCCCAGCATTTT. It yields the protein CASSLAQGVVGQPQHF.

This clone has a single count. The CDR3: CASSHTGTGSGKLFF. The CDR3 DNA is TGCGCCAGCAGCCATACCGGGACAGGGTCTGGAAAACTGTTTTTT. The J gene is TRBJ1-4, the V gene TRBV4-1; TRBD1 agrees at 9 bases. Germline CDR1 reads MGHRA; CDR2 reads YSYEKL. There are 15 residues in the CDR3. The V segment lost 3 bases and the J segment 10 bases; nucleotides outside the gene matches: 9.

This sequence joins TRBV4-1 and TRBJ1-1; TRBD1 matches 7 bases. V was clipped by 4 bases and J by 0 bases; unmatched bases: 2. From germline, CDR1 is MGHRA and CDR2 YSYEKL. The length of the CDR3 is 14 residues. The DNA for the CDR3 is TGCGCCAGCAGCCGGACAGGAGTGAACACTGAAGCTTTCTTT. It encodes CASSRTGVNTEAFF.

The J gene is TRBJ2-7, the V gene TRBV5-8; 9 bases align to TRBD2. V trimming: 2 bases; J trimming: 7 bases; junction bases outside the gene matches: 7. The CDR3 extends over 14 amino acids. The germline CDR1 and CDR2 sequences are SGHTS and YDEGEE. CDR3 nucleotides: TGTGCCAGCAGCTTAGAACTAGCGGGTTTGGAGCAGTACTTC. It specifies CASSLELAGLEQYF.

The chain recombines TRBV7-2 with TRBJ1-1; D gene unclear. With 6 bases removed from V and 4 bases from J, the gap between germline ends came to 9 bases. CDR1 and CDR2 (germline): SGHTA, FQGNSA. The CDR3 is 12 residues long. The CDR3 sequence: CASRDWGTEAFF. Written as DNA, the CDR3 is TGTGCCAGCAGGGACTGGGGCACTGAAGCTTTCTTT.

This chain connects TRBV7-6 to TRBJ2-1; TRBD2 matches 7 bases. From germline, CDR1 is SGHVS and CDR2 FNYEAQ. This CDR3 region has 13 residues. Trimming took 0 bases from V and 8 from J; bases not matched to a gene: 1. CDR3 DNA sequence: TGTGCCAGCAGCTTAGCTCGGGGGGATGAGCAGTTCTTC. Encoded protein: CASSLARGDEQFF.

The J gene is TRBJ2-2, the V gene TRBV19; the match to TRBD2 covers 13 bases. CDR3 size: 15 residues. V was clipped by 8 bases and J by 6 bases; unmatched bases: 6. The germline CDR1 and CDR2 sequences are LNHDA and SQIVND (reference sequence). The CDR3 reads CASSTSGRSAGELFF. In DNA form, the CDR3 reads TGTGCCAGTTCGACTAGCGGGAGGTCGGCCGGGGAGCTGTTTTTT.

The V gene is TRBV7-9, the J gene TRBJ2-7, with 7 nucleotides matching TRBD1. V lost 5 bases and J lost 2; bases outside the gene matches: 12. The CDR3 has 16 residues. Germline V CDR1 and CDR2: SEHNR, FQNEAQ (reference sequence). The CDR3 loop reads CASSRPEQGPPYEQYF. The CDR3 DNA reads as TGTGCCAGCAGCCGCCCCGAACAGGGGCCTCCCTACGAGCAGTACTTC.

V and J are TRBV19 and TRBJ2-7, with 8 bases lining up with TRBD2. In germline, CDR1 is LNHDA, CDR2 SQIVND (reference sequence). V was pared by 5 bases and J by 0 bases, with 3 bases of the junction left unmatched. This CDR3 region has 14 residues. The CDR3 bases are TGTGCCAGTAGTCTGACTAGCGCCTCCTACGAGCAGTACTTC. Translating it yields CASSLTSASYEQYF. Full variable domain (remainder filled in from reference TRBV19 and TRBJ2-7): DGGITQSPKYLFRKEGQNVTLSCEQNLNHDAMYWYRQDPGQGLRLIYYSQIVNDFQKGDIAEGYSVSREKKESFPLTVTSAQKNPTAFYLCASSLTSASYEQYFGPGTRLTVT.

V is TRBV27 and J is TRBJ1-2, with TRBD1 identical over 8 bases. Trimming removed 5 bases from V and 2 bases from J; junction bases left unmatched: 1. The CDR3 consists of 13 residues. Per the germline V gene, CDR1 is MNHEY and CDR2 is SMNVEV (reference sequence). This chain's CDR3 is CASSRTGNYGYTF. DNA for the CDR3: TGTGCCAGCAGTCGGACAGGGAACTATGGCTACACCTTC.

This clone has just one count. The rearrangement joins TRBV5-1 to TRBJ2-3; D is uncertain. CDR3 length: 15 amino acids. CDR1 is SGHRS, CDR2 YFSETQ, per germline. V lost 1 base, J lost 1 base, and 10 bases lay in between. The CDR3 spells CASSLIEVGTDTQYF. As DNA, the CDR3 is TGCGCCAGCAGCTTGATCGAGGTTGGCACAGATACGCAGTATTTT.

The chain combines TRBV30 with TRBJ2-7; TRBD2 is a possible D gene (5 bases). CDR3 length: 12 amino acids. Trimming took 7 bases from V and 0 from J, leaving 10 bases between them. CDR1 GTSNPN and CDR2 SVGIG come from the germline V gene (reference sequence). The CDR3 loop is CASKGGSYEQYF. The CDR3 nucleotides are TGTGCCTCCAAAGGAGGCTCCTACGAGCAGTACTTC. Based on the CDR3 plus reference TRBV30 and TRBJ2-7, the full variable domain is SQTIHQWPATLVQPVGSPLSLECTVEGTSNPNLYWYRQAAGRGLQLLFYSVGIGQISSEVPQNLSASRPQDRQFILSSKKLLLSDSGFYLCASKGGSYEQYFGPGTRLTVT.